This paragraph covers one T cell receptor (beta chain) sequence. Its cognate antigen has yet to be identified. Base qualities are not recorded, but no much larger clone differs from it by a single base. The sample belongs to a study of identical twins (dated by TCRdb to about 2016). As for the study more broadly: TCR alpha and beta repertoires from monozygotic twins, unrelated adults of various ages and cord blood were deep-sequenced to test whether fetal clonotypes persist. To rule out contamination, the twin experiments were replicated at different times with different library preparation protocols.

The cysteine opens and the phenylalanine closes a CDR3 of 15 amino acids. The sequence is cut down to CDR3 DNA, 45 bases in frame from base 1. Trimming takes 2 bases off V and 0 bases off J; junction bases not matched to a gene: 4. CDR1 is given as ENHRY and CDR2 as SYGVKD, both from the germline V gene. Findings and caveats that apply to the study as a whole: Abundant cord blood beta clonotypes had fewer insertions, young adult naive repertoires showed a similar but weaker trend, and memory repertoires showed no such trend. In monozygotic twins, out-of-frame TCR alpha sharing was systematically underestimated by recombination models, although the models agreed with sharing between unrelated individuals. Because the same donors could not be followed over many years, the conclusions depended on cross-sectional statistical analysis. In beta out-of-frame sequences, excess twin sharing was weaker, because having fewer shared sequences lowered the signal-to-noise ratio. Invariant T cells such as MAIT and iNKT could partly confound zero-insertion analyses, although diverse VJ usage argued against such confounding for most clonotypes. Compared with coincidental sharing between unrelated individuals, out-of-frame TCR alpha sequences shared between twins showed an excess of sequences with low generation probability.

Library prep was done by 5' RACE. TCRdb records Illumina HiSeq 2000 as the sequencer. Template switching introduced a universal primer binding site; the final cDNA contained a unique molecular identifier, enabling accurate counting of TCR cDNA molecules. First-strand cDNA for TCR alpha and beta chains was synthesized from specific primers in the conserved constant-segment region. To control for contamination, every cDNA library carried two barcodes: a SMART-Mk sample barcode plus Illumina barcodes. TruSeq adapter sequences, together with Illumina sample barcodes, were added in two successive PCR steps. TCR alpha and beta cDNA libraries were sequenced on the Illumina HiSeq platform with custom primers. Under the source paper's analysis protocol: Unique molecular identifiers were extracted from raw reads with MiGEC, and CDR3 positions were determined with MiXCR. For each individual, recombination models were inferred using an EM algorithm with the repgenHMM and IGoR tools. The analysis of shared clonotypes was done with the tcR package in R, with sharing normalized by the product of cloneset sizes. Out-of-frame nonproductive sequences were analyzed to study raw recombination free of thymic and clonal selection effects. In TCRdb, the public reads were trimmed at Q25 with fastp and aligned with MiXCR, with productive beta chains retained. One record per CDR3 amino acid sequence lists the most common genes and DNA. These V and J calls are TCRdb output, not the study's own analysis. Across this sample there are around 1.7 million distinct CDR3 sequences, with roughly 35% seen only once. Jointly, the top ten make up about 0.27% of the sample.

All donors were healthy Caucasians. The source material was cord blood. The chain is made from TRBV10-3 and TRBJ2-7, and 7 junction bases match TRBD1. The sequence was obtained from a newborn girl in good health. The DNA sequence follows: TGTGCCATCAGTGAGGGACAGGCAAACTCCTACGAGCAGTACTTC. It encodes CAISEGQANSYEQYF.